This T cell receptor beta chain was observed in a study of siplizumab effects on memory and regulatory T cells. Coculture of mixed lymphocyte reaction cells was performed at 37°C for less than seven days. A word on this clone: What it binds is unknown.

CDR1 SEHNR and CDR2 FQNEAQ come from the germline V gene (reference sequence). V was clipped by 3 bases and J by 7 bases; unmatched bases: 13. CDR3 length: 17 residues. Only in-frame clones appear in the TCRdb table, and some are missing; sequencing was by immunoSEQ multiplex PCR. There are 3,000 to 4,000 clones in the sample; 50% to 60% occur only once, and around 42% lies in the top ten. The TCR originated in a human donor in good health; the cells came from an allogeneic mixed lymphocyte reaction. Some clones in this sample may be carry-over from other donors' samples. The chain employs TRBV7-9 and TRBJ1-4; 8 positions match TRBD1. The sequencing sample was made of CFSE-low (dividing) CD8+ T cells sorted from an allogeneic mixed lymphocyte reaction. CDR3: CASSFSTGAWDGEKLFF. The CDR3 nucleotides read TGTGCCAGCAGCTTTTCGACAGGGGCGTGGGACGGTGAAAAACTGTTTTTT.